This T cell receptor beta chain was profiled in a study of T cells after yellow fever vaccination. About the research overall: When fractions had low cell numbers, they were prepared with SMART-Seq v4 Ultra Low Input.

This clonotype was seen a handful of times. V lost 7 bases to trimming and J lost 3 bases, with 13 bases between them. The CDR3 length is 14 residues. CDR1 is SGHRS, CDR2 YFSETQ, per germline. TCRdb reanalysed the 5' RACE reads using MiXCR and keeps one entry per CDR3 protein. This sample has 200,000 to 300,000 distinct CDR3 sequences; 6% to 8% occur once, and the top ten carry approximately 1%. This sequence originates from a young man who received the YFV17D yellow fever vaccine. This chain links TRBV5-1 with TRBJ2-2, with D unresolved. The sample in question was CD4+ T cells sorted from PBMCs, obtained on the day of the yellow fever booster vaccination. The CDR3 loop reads CASQSTADTGELFF. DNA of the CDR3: TGCGCCAGCCAGTCCACGGCGGACACCGGGGAGCTGTTTTTT.